These 26 T cell receptor beta chains were all obtained from the same sample, sequenced in a study of shared clonotypes between healthy human individuals. Profiled with immunoSEQ multiplex PCR; TCRdb holds only in-frame clones, not every one. Of about 530,000 clones in the sample, 90% to 96% were seen once. The source material was naive CD4+ T cells sorted from blood. The subset denotes: CD45RA+ positively selected. The receptors originated from a woman between 25 and 40 years old in good health.

To note about this clone: Other nucleotide sequences from this sample produce the same CDR3. The chain couples TRBV18 to TRBJ2-1; 9 bases fit TRBD2. The CDR3 has 15 residues. V shed 8 bases and J 6 bases; nucleotides not matched to a gene: 11. The germline gives CDR1 KGHSH, CDR2 LQKENI. CDR3 residues: CASPRSAGGPNEQFF. The CDR3 bases are TGTGCCAGCCCGCGCTCGGCGGGAGGGCCCAATGAGCAGTTCTTC.

V and J are TRBV7-8 and TRBJ2-1, with 11 bases lining up with TRBD2. Germline-derived CDR1 and CDR2 are SGHVS and FQNEAQ. V trimming: 3 bases; J trimming: 2 bases; junction bases outside the gene matches: 6. This CDR3 is 17 amino acids long. CDR3 residues: CASSFGGLAETYNEQFF. The CDR3 DNA reads TGTGCCAGCAGCTTTGGGGGACTAGCGGAGACCTACAATGAGCAGTTCTTC.

The V call is TRBV1, the J call TRBJ1-1. TRBV1 corresponds to a pseudogene. This CDR3 region has 13 residues. The CDR3 nucleotides read TGCACCAGCAGCCAAGATGTGAACACTGAAGCTTTCTTT. It yields the protein CTSSQDVNTEAFF.

The chain combines TRBV5-1 with TRBJ2-7, with D uncertain. From germline, CDR1 is SGHRS and CDR2 YFSETQ. The CDR3 has 15 residues. V was cut by 0 bases and J by 0 bases, with 10 bases left in between. CDR3 nucleotides: TGCGCCAGCAGCTTGGATCGGTTTAGCTCCTACGAGCAGTACTTC. It codes for CASSLDRFSSYEQYF.

The chain couples TRBV2 to TRBJ2-7; D is uncertain. This CDR3 has 14 amino acids. V was shortened by 4 bases and J by 4 bases, with 14 bases between the two germline ends. The germline CDR1 and CDR2 sequences are SNHLY and FYNNEI. In DNA form, the CDR3 reads TGTGCCAGCAGTGTGGAAAACTCGATATACGAGCAGTACTTC. Its translation: CASSVENSIYEQYF.

The chain is built from TRBV5-6 and TRBJ1-5, with D perhaps matching TRBD1 (5 bases). The CDR3 consists of 14 residues. The V gene's germline CDR1 is SGHDT and CDR2 YYEEEE. V lost 2 bases, J lost 5 bases, and 11 bases lay in between. The DNA of the CDR3 is TGTGCCAGCAGCTTAATGTCGGGGGATCAGCCCCAGCATTTT. Protein product: CASSLMSGDQPQHF.

The J gene is TRBJ2-7, the V gene TRBV28, with TRBD1 matching 8 bases. This CDR3 comprises 11 residues. J gave up 5 bases and V 9 bases, and 3 bases lay outside the gene matches. Germline CDR1 MDHEN, CDR2 SYDVKM. Here the CDR3 reads CASLTGDEQYF. CDR3 nucleotide sequence: TGTGCCAGTTTGACAGGGGACGAGCAGTACTTC.

This clone was observed a few times. This chain links TRBV30 with TRBJ1-1, with a tentative D call TRBD1 (5 bases). The CDR3 has 13 amino acids. Germline CDR1 is GTSNPN and CDR2 is SVGIG (reference sequence). V was clipped by 6 bases and J by 2 bases, with 13 bases between them. Written as DNA, the CDR3 is TGTGCCTGCCACTCTACAGGAAACACTGAAGCTTTCTTT. This sequence encodes CACHSTGNTEAFF.

The rearrangement joins TRBV5-1 to TRBJ1-1, with a weak D call TRBD1 (5 bases). Looked up from germline, CDR1 is SGHRS and CDR2 is YFSETQ. The CDR3 covers 16 residues. Trimming cost V 0 bases and J 4 bases, with 16 bases left between them. As DNA, the CDR3 is TGCGCCAGCAGCTTGGTTGGACAACCGCGGAGCACTGAAGCTTTCTTT. It yields the protein CASSLVGQPRSTEAFF.

This clone was seen only once. The chain carries TRBV5-1 and TRBJ2-5; D unresolved. V dropped 0 bases and J dropped 4 bases, with 4 bases sitting between them. CDR3 length equals 12 residues. Germline CDR1 reads SGHRS; CDR2 reads YFSETQ. CDR3 bases: TGCGCCAGCAGCTTGGAGGCAGAGACCCAGTACTTC. This translates into CASSLEAETQYF. The whole variable domain, remainder taken from reference TRBV5-1 and TRBJ2-5, is KAGVTQTPRYLIKTRGQQVTLSCSPISGHRSVSWYQQTPGQGLQFLFEYFSETQRNKGNFPGRFSGRQFSNSRSEMNVSTLELGDSALYLCASSLEAETQYFGPGTRLLVL.

V usage is TRBV19 and J usage is TRBJ2-7; 9 nucleotides align to TRBD1. The CDR3 is made up of 15 amino acids. V gave up 6 bases and J gave up 2 bases; unmatched junction bases: 8. CDR1 is LNHDA and CDR2 is SQIVND in the germline V gene (reference sequence). CDR3 loop: CASSESGTGTYEQYF. Here the CDR3 DNA reads TGTGCCAGTAGCGAATCCGGGACAGGGACCTACGAGCAGTACTTC.

In this sample, this clone turned up a few times. The sample holds other DNA sequences that translate to the same CDR3. V is TRBV4-1 and J is TRBJ1-2; D uncertain. Trimming took off 0 bases at V and 8 bases at J, with 4 bases between the two ends. The germline V gene has CDR1 MGHRA and CDR2 YSYEKL. This CDR3 is built from 11 residues. The CDR3 loop reads CASSQDRGYTF. The CDR3 DNA sequence: TGCGCCAGCAGCCAAGACCGGGGCTACACCTTC.

The chain combines TRBV7-2 with TRBJ1-3; 8 nucleotides agree with TRBD1. The CDR3 length is 13 residues. Germline V lookup: CDR1 SGHTA, CDR2 FQGNSA. J gave up 4 bases and V 8 bases, and 4 bases lay outside the gene matches. CDR3 residues: CASGTGVGNTIYF. In DNA form, the CDR3 reads TGTGCCAGCGGGACAGGAGTCGGAAACACCATATATTTT.

The chain is built from TRBV5-1 and TRBJ1-2; D uncertain. The length of the CDR3 is 14 residues. Per germline, CDR1 SGHRS and CDR2 YFSETQ. V dropped 4 bases and J dropped 4 bases, with 14 bases sitting between them. CDR3: CASSHTIPAYGYTF. CDR3 bases: TGCGCCAGCAGCCACACGATACCGGCCTATGGCTACACCTTC.

This CDR3 reads CASSELAGDNEQFF. Here the CDR3 DNA reads TGTGCCAGCTCAGAGCTAGCGGGAGATAATGAGCAGTTCTTC. This rearrangement joins TRBV18 to TRBJ2-1; 10 bases fit TRBD2. The length of the CDR3 is 14 residues. CDR1 is KGHSH, CDR2 LQKENI, per germline. The trim removed 5 bases at V and 7 bases at J, leaving 5 bases unmatched.

The rearrangement joins TRBV7-8 to TRBJ1-5; 8 bases map to TRBD1. Germline loops: CDR1 SGHVS, CDR2 FQNEAQ. Trimming cost V 5 bases and J 4 bases; bases outside gene matches: 7. The CDR3 is 15 residues long. Here the CDR3 DNA reads TGTGCCAGCAGCGGGACAGGCGGTTCGAATCAGCCCCAGCATTTT. It is translated as CASSGTGGSNQPQHF.

V gene TRBV19 combines with J gene TRBJ2-3; possible D gene TRBD1, 6 bases. The germline gives CDR1 LNHDA, CDR2 SQIVND (reference sequence). The CDR3 runs to 14 residues. With 4 bases removed from V and 2 bases from J, the gap between germline ends came to 10 bases. The CDR3, as DNA: TGTGCCAGTAGTACAGGACAGTTCACAGATACGCAGTATTTT. It specifies CASSTGQFTDTQYF.

The V call is TRBV19, the J call TRBJ2-5; 10 bases agree with TRBD2. V dropped 2 bases and J dropped 5; count of bases not matched to a gene: 5. This CDR3 is 15 amino acids long. Germline V gene lookup returns CDR1 LNHDA and CDR2 SQIVND (reference sequence). The CDR3 spells CASSILAGEEETQYF. CDR3 DNA sequence: TGTGCCAGTAGTATACTAGCGGGAGAGGAGGAGACCCAGTACTTC.

The sample holds one count of this clone. The chain couples TRBV28 to TRBJ2-7; D may match TRBD1 or TRBD2 (5 bases each). V was pared by 6 bases and J by 4 bases, with 19 bases between. The CDR3 is 15 amino acids. Germline lookup yields CDR1 MDHEN and CDR2 SYDVKM. The CDR3 here is CASRRTGPLGYEQYF. The CDR3 DNA sequence: TGTGCCAGCAGACGCACGGGACCGTTAGGTTACGAGCAGTACTTC.

Regarding this clone: At the DNA level, this CDR3 is encoded by other sequences in the same sample as well. The chain joins TRBV5-1 to TRBJ2-2; D is ambiguous. The CDR3 loop spans 14 amino acids. With 0 bases removed from V and 1 base from J, the gap between germline ends came to 4 bases. The germline CDR1 and CDR2 sequences are SGHRS and YFSETQ. CDR3 nucleotides: TGCGCCAGCAGCTTGGCCGGGAACACCGGGGAGCTGTTTTTT. It codes for CASSLAGNTGELFF.

The V and J genes are TRBV5-1 and TRBJ2-7; 9 bases match TRBD2. V lost 4 bases and J lost 2; bases outside the gene matches: 7. Per germline, CDR1 SGHRS and CDR2 YFSETQ. The CDR3 is 15 residues long. This chain's CDR3 is CASSLPAGGTYEQYF. For the CDR3, the DNA is TGCGCCAGCAGCCTCCCGGCGGGAGGGACCTACGAGCAGTACTTC.

This clone was seen a single time. The chain is built from TRBV6-5 and TRBJ2-7, with D possibly being TRBD1 (6 bases). Germline V gene lookup returns CDR1 MNHEY and CDR2 SVGAGI. The V end lost 4 bases, the J end lost 0 bases, and 13 bases lay between the germline ends. CDR3 length: 15 residues. CDR3 protein: CASSSPGTSSYEQYF. In DNA, the CDR3 is TGTGCCAGCAGTTCCCCCGGGACAAGCTCCTACGAGCAGTACTTC.

The rearrangement uses TRBV18 and TRBJ1-2; 8 nucleotides line up with TRBD1. Looked up from germline, CDR1 is KGHSH and CDR2 is LQKENI. V dropped 3 bases and J dropped 2; count of bases not matched to a gene: 8. This CDR3 has 16 residues. CDR3: CASSPSRQGTNYGYTF. The CDR3 nucleotides read TGTGCCAGCTCACCTTCGCGACAGGGGACCAACTATGGCTACACCTTC.

This clone was found once. This sequence joins TRBV4-2 and TRBJ1-2, with 7 bases fitting TRBD1. The V gene's germline CDR1 is LGHNA and CDR2 YNFKEQ. J was trimmed by 0 bases and V by 5 bases; bases with no gene match: 6. This CDR3 region has 15 residues. The CDR3 region has the DNA TGTGCCAGCAGCGCCAAGACAGGGCCTAACTATGGCTACACCTTC. This codes for CASSAKTGPNYGYTF.

This chain joins TRBV7-2 and TRBJ2-7, with D perhaps matching TRBD2 (5 bases). Germline V gene lookup returns CDR1 SGHTA and CDR2 FQGNSA. With 5 bases removed from V and 0 bases from J, the gap between germline ends came to 17 bases. This CDR3 has 16 amino acids. The chain's CDR3 is CASSPVWSGDSYEQYF. In DNA, the CDR3 is TGTGCCAGCAGCCCGGTATGGAGCGGTGACTCCTACGAGCAGTACTTC.

This chain links TRBV5-1 with TRBJ2-5, with D possibly TRBD1 on 6 matching bases. Between the trimmed V and J ends, which lost 0 bases and 1 base, there was a span of 16 bases. From germline, CDR1 is SGHRS and CDR2 YFSETQ. This CDR3 spans 17 amino acids. The CDR3 sequence: CASSLATGQTTQETQYF. The CDR3 nucleotides read TGCGCCAGCAGCTTGGCCACTGGACAGACAACCCAAGAGACCCAGTACTTC.